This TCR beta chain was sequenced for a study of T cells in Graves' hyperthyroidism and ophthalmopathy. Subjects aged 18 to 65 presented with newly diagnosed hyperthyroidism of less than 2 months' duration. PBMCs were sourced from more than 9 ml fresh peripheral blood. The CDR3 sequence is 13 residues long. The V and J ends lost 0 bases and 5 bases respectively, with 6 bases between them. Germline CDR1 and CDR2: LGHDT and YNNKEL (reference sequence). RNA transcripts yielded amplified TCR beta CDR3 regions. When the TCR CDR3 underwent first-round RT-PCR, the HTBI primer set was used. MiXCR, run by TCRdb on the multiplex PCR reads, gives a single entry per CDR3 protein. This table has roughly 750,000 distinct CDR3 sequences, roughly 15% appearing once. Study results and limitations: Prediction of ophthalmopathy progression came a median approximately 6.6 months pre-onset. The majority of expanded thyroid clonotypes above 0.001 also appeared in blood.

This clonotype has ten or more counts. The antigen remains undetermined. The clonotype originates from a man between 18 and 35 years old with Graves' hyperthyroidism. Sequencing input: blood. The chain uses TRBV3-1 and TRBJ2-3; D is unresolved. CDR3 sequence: CASSQEGRDTQYF. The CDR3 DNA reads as TGTGCCAGCAGCCAAGAAGGACGAGATACGCAGTATTTT.